This T cell receptor beta chain was captured in a study of blood T cells in healthy people across ages. This clonotype showed up just a few times. The CDR3 is 13 amino acids. Per the germline V gene, CDR1 is DFQATT and CDR2 is SNEGSKA (reference sequence). Deletions cut 6 bases from V and 6 bases from J, with 17 bases between. A second PCR of about 7 to 11 cycles used a sample-barcoded 5' primer and a J-beta primer mix. The study obtained at least 2.5 million CDR3-containing paired-end reads from every sample. TCRdb redid the calling of the 5' RACE reads with MiXCR, one entry per CDR3 protein. The sample contains under 1,100,000 distinct CDR3 sequences, 25% of which appear only once. The same data also contributed to another study, on T cells of mothers and their children. That work states: When mothers and children were related, their normalized repertoire overlap, which was always slightly higher, did not differ significantly from that of unrelated pairs.

This chain links TRBV20-1 with TRBJ2-5, with D perhaps matching TRBD2 (6 bases). Material: blood. The TCR comes from a girl aged 2-10 years in good health. The CDR3 DNA reads as TGCAGTGCAACTTGGGACTTATCTAAGACCCAGTACTTC. This encodes CSATWDLSKTQYF.